The next 19 T cell receptor beta chains were all read from a single sample in a study of blood T cell repertoires in COVID-19. Produced via immunoSEQ multiplex PCR; TCRdb's table is partial and in-frame only. The table includes 240,000 or so clones, about 82% detected once. Sample: peripheral blood. All receptors derive from a man older than 75 with acute or convalescent COVID-19.

This sequence joins TRBV6-2 or TRBV6-3 and TRBJ2-6, with 7 bases identical to TRBD1. This CDR3 region has 16 residues. Germline V lookup: CDR1 MNHEY, CDR2 SVGEGT. J lost 5 bases, V lost 0 bases, and 4 bases had no gene match. This CDR3 reads CASSYSRTGRANVLTF. As DNA, the CDR3 is TGTGCCAGCAGTTACTCTAGGACAGGTCGGGCCAACGTCCTGACTTTC.

The rearrangement uses TRBV28 and TRBJ2-5, with 8 bases fitting TRBD1. V lost 6 bases, J lost 5 bases, and 11 bases stayed unmatched. Germline-derived CDR1 and CDR2 are MDHEN and SYDVKM. The CDR3 length is 15 residues. CDR3 residues: CASSPGQGQVETQYF. The CDR3 DNA reads TGTGCCAGCAGCCCAGGACAGGGACAAGTGGAGACCCAGTACTTC. Full variable domain (outside the CDR3, taken from reference TRBV28 and TRBJ2-5): DVKVTQSSRYLVKRTGEKVFLECVQDMDHENMFWYRQDPGLGLRLIYFSYDVKMKEKGDIPEGYSVSREKKERFSLILESASTNQTSMYLCASSPGQGQVETQYFGPGTRLLVL.

The chain is built from TRBV2 and TRBJ2-1, with 7 bases aligning to TRBD2. Per the germline V gene, CDR1 is SNHLY and CDR2 is FYNNEI. This CDR3 comprises 14 residues. J lost 5 bases, V lost 4 bases, and 5 bases had no gene match. CDR3: CASSGTSANNEQFF. CDR3 DNA sequence: TGTGCCAGCAGTGGAACTAGCGCCAACAATGAGCAGTTCTTC.

The chain has TRBV5-1 and TRBJ2-1; perhaps TRBD2 as D (5 bases). The V end was cut by 4 bases, the J end by 2 bases, with 7 bases between. Germline loops: CDR1 SGHRS, CDR2 YFSETQ. CDR3 length equals 13 residues. DNA for the CDR3: TGCGCCAGCAGCCCGGGGACCTACAATGAGCAGTTCTTC. Translated, it gives CASSPGTYNEQFF.

The genes are TRBV19 and TRBJ1-1, with 9 bases that match TRBD1. Germline lookup yields CDR1 LNHDA and CDR2 SQIVND (reference sequence). This CDR3 comprises 14 residues. The trim removed 5 bases at V and 10 bases at J, leaving 11 bases unmatched. CDR3 DNA: TGTGCCAGTAGTGGAACGACAGGGGGAGGAATAGCTTTCTTT. It is translated as CASSGTTGGGIAFF.

The rearrangement uses TRBV7-2 and TRBJ2-1; 7 bases align to TRBD1. J gave up 10 bases and V 3 bases, and 6 bases lay outside the gene matches. Germline V gene data show CDR1 as SGHTA and CDR2 as FQGNSA. The CDR3 spans 13 residues. This CDR3 reads CASSFPGGSEQFF. The CDR3, as DNA: TGTGCCAGCAGCTTTCCAGGGGGAAGCGAGCAGTTCTTC.

V is TRBV28 and J is TRBJ1-2; 8 bases map to TRBD1. The ends lost 6 bases at V and 3 bases at J; junction bases unmatched: 9. Germline V lookup: CDR1 MDHEN, CDR2 SYDVKM. This CDR3 has 15 amino acids. This CDR3 reads CASRYPRGRDYGYTF. CDR3 coding DNA: TGTGCCAGCAGATACCCCAGGGGGCGCGACTATGGCTACACCTTC.

The chain recombines TRBV6-5 with TRBJ2-3; a weak D match, TRBD2 (5 bases). The length of the CDR3 is 15 residues. V shed 8 bases and J shed 6 bases, with 21 bases lying between them. Germline V gives CDR1 MNHEY, CDR2 SVGAGI. The DNA of the CDR3 is TGTGCCAGCTCTCACGCGGACTCCCGGGTGGATACGCAGTATTTT. It translates to CASSHADSRVDTQYF.

The rearrangement links TRBV5-1 to TRBJ2-1; D is possibly TRBD2 (5 bases). This CDR3 is built from 18 residues. Per the germline V gene, CDR1 is SGHRS and CDR2 is YFSETQ. V was cut by 1 base and J by 7 bases, with 24 bases left in between. DNA for the CDR3: TGCGCCAGCAGCTTGATTCGGGTGGGAGTGTTACATGGAAATGAGCAGTTCTTC. This encodes CASSLIRVGVLHGNEQFF.

The chain couples TRBV9 to TRBJ2-1, with D tentatively TRBD1 (5 bases). CDR1 and CDR2 from the germline V gene are SGDLS and YYNGEE. This CDR3 is built from 16 residues. The ends were cut back, 0 bases at V and 3 bases at J, with 13 bases in the middle. In nucleotides, the CDR3 is TGTGCCAGCAGCGTAGTGGGCAGGGTAGACTACAATGAGCAGTTCTTC. Residues: CASSVVGRVDYNEQFF.

The chain recombines TRBV5-1 with TRBJ2-5, with unresolved D. The CDR3 has 12 amino acids. Per the germline V gene, CDR1 is SGHRS and CDR2 is YFSETQ. Trimming left V 4 bases short and J 2 bases short, with 6 bases between. DNA of the CDR3: TGCGCCAGCAGCGTCCAACAAGAGACCCAGTACTTC. Translation gives CASSVQQETQYF.

This clone was observed a single time. The rearrangement uses TRBV9 and TRBJ1-1; D is uncertain. Germline CDR1 is SGDLS and CDR2 is YYNGEE. V lost 0 bases and J lost 3, with 9 bases in between. The CDR3 is 14 residues long. The CDR3 loop reads CASSVGTIDTEAFF. DNA for the CDR3: TGTGCCAGCAGCGTAGGGACTATTGACACTGAAGCTTTCTTT.

The chain carries TRBV2 and TRBJ1-5; D gene unclear. CDR1 and CDR2 from the germline V gene are SNHLY and FYNNEI. V was clipped by 7 bases and J by 0 bases, with 13 bases between them. CDR3 length: 15 residues. The CDR3 coding sequence is TGTGCCAGCAAGGAAGGCGGTAATAGCAATCAGCCCCAGCATTTT. Its protein is CASKEGGNSNQPQHF.

V is TRBV6-6 and J is TRBJ2-7; 7 bases line up with TRBD1. CDR1 and CDR2 from the germline V gene are MNHNY and SVGAGI (reference sequence). J lost 2 bases, V lost 6 bases, and 7 bases had no gene match. The CDR3 has 14 residues. The CDR3 protein is CASSDQGVTYEQYF. Written as DNA, the CDR3 is TGTGCCAGCAGCGACCAGGGGGTGACCTACGAGCAGTACTTC.

This sequence joins TRBV6-5 and TRBJ2-3; 7 bases map to TRBD2. V was clipped by 0 bases and J by 3 bases; unmatched bases: 3. The CDR3 sequence is 15 residues long. CDR1 and CDR2 from the germline V gene are MNHEY and SVGAGI. The CDR3 DNA sequence: TGTGCCAGCAGTTACTCGAACGGGGGGACAGATACGCAGTATTTT. Translation gives CASSYSNGGTDTQYF.

V gene TRBV25-1 combines with J gene TRBJ1-6, with D possibly matching TRBD1 (6 bases). The V gene lost 3 bases and the J gene lost 13 bases, with 13 bases spanning the gap. The CDR3 contains 13 residues. In germline, CDR1 is MGHDK, CDR2 SYGVNS. The DNA for the CDR3 is TGTGCCAGCAGTGACCCCCGACAGGTGCCCCTCCACTTT. This translates into CASSDPRQVPLHF.

This clone was recorded only once. The chain has TRBV5-1 and TRBJ1-3; no clear D gene. The ends were cut back, 0 bases at V and 9 bases at J, with 13 bases in the middle. Germline CDR1 and CDR2: SGHRS and YFSETQ. The CDR3 totals 14 residues. The CDR3 is CASSLAGYGSTIYF. As DNA, the CDR3 is TGCGCCAGCAGCTTGGCGGGTTACGGTAGCACCATATATTTT.

The chain links TRBV19 to TRBJ1-2, with TRBD1 as a possible D gene (5 bases). CDR1 LNHDA and CDR2 SQIVND come from the germline V gene (reference sequence). The CDR3 runs 14 residues. V was trimmed by 1 base and J by 4 bases, leaving 10 bases between them. Here the CDR3 reads CASSIARAAYGYTF. The CDR3 DNA is TGTGCCAGTAGTATAGCCAGGGCCGCCTATGGCTACACCTTC.

The chain recombines TRBV5-1 with TRBJ2-1; 9 nucleotides align to TRBD1. CDR3 length: 17 residues. The trim removed 0 bases at V and 1 base at J, leaving 5 bases unmatched. CDR1 and CDR2 (germline): SGHRS, YFSETQ. CDR3 sequence reads: CASSLVVGQGSYNEQFF. The DNA of the CDR3 is TGCGCCAGCAGCTTGGTTGTGGGACAGGGATCCTACAATGAGCAGTTCTTC.